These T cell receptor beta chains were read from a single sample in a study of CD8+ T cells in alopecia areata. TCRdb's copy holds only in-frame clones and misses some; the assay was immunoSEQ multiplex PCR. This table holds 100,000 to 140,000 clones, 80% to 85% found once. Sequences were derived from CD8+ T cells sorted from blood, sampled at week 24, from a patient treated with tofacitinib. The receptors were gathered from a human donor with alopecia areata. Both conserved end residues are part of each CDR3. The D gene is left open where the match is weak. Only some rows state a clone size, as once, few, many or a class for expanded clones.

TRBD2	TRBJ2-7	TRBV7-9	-	CASSPTSGGLYEQYF	TGTGCCAGCAGCCCAACTAGCGGGGGCCTCTACGAGCAGTACTTC
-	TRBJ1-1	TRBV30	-	CSCSENTEAFF	TGTTCCTGTTCGGAGAACACTGAAGCTTTCTTT
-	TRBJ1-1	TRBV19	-	CASSKVGNTEAFF	TGTGCCAGTAGCAAAGTCGGGAACACTGAAGCTTTCTTT
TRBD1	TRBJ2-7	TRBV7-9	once	CASSPGQGATYEQYF	TGTGCCAGCAGCCCAGGACAGGGGGCGACCTACGAGCAGTACTTC
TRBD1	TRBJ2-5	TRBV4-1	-	CASSQGQGAGETQYF	TGCGCCAGCAGCCAAGGACAGGGGGCAGGGGAGACCCAGTACTTC
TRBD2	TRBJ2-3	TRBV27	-	CASSFSGGASSDF	TGTGCCAGCAGTTTTAGCGGGGGGGCCTCCTCGGATTTT
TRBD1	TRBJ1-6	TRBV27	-	CASRETGGKRSPLHF	TGTGCCAGCAGGGAGACAGGGGGAAAGAGATCACCCCTCCACTTT
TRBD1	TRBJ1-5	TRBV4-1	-	CASSPTGKSNQPQHF	TGCGCCAGCAGCCCGACAGGGAAAAGCAATCAGCCCCAGCATTTT
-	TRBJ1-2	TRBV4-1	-	CASSSGLPNYGYTF	TGCGCCAGCAGCTCGGGGCTACCTAACTATGGCTACACCTTC
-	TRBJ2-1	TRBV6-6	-	CASSYSRNEQFF	TGTGCCAGCAGTTACTCGAGGAATGAGCAGTTCTTC
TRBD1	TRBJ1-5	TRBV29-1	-	CSVEGQGGNQPQHF	TGCAGCGTCGAGGGACAGGGGGGCAATCAGCCCCAGCATTTT
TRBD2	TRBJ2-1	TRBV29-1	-	CSVGGTSGALSYNEQFF	TGCAGCGTTGGGGGGACTAGCGGGGCCCTCTCCTACAATGAGCAGTTCTTC
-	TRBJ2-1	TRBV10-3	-	CAISESSRVLHNEQFF	TGTGCCATCAGTGAGTCGAGCAGGGTCCTACACAATGAGCAGTTCTTC
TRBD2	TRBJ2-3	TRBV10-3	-	CAISRTSGGADTQYF	TGTGCCATCAGCCGGACTAGCGGGGGGGCCGATACGCAGTATTTT
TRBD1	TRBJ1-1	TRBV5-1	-	CASRAGGTEAFF	TGCGCCAGCAGAGCAGGGGGCACTGAAGCTTTCTTT
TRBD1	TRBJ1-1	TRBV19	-	CATPDRGLNEAFF	TGTGCCACCCCGGACAGGGGGCTGAATGAAGCTTTCTTT
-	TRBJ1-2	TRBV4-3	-	CASSQDGTTFGLVQGYTF	TGCGCCAGCAGCCAAGACGGGACGACATTCGGGTTGGTGCAAGGCTACACCTTC
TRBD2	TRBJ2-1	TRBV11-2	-	CASSLEGTSGGWSSYNEQFF	TGTGCCAGCAGCTTAGAGGGGACTAGCGGGGGGTGGAGTTCCTACAATGAGCAGTTCTTC
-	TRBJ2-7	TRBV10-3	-	CAISAGERVSYEQYF	TGTGCCATCAGTGCAGGGGAGAGGGTTTCCTACGAGCAGTACTTC
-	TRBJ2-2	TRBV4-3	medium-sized	CASSQDGQGLSGELFF	TGCGCCAGCAGCCAAGATGGTCAAGGGTTGAGCGGGGAGCTGTTTTTT
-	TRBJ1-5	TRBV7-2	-	CASSLDSANQPQHF	TGTGCCAGCAGCTTAGATTCGGCGAATCAGCCCCAGCATTTT
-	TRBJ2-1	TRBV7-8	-	CASSSGSRYNEQFF	TGTGCCAGCAGCTCGGGATCGCGGTACAATGAGCAGTTCTTC
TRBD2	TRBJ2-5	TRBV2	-	CASSEPPSGGPWETQYF	TGTGCCAGCAGTGAACCCCCTAGCGGGGGGCCGTGGGAGACCCAGTACTTC
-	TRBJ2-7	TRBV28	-	CASSLPDSSYEQYF	TGTGCCAGCAGCCTCCCGGACAGTTCCTACGAGCAGTACTTC
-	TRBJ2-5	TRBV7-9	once	CASSLSGSEQETQYF	TGTGCCAGCAGCTTGTCAGGGTCGGAACAAGAGACCCAGTACTTC
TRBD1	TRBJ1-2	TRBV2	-	CASSDRAGGNYGYTF	TGTGCCAGCAGTGATAGGGCAGGGGGCAACTATGGCTACACCTTC
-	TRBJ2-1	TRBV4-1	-	CASSRTPGADNEQFF	TGCGCCAGCAGCCGCACACCGGGCGCCGACAATGAGCAGTTCTTC
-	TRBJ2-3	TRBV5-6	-	CASSSRVITDTQYF	TGTGCCAGCAGCTCCCGGGTAATAACAGATACGCAGTATTTT
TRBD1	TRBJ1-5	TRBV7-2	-	CASSSSPGQVWPQHF	TGTGCCAGCAGCTCGTCTCCGGGACAGGTATGGCCCCAGCATTTT
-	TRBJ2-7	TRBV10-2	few	CASSEQGPFYEQYF	TGCGCCAGCAGTGAACAGGGTCCCTTCTACGAGCAGTACTTC
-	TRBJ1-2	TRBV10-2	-	CASSERQNYGYTF	TGCGCCAGCAGTGAGAGACAGAACTATGGCTACACCTTC
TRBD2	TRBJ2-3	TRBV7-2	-	CASSFGTSGVDTQYF	TGTGCCAGCAGCTTCGGGACTAGCGGGGTAGATACGCAGTATTTT
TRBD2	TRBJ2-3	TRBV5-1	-	CASSFSAGGAADTQYF	TGCGCCAGCAGCTTCTCAGCGGGGGGCGCCGCAGATACGCAGTATTTT
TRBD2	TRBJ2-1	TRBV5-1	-	CASGGLAGANEQFF	TGCGCCAGCGGGGGACTAGCGGGAGCCAATGAGCAGTTCTTC
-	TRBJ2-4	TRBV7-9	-	CASSFTEQNIQYF	TGTGCCAGCAGCTTCACCGAACAAAACATTCAGTACTTC
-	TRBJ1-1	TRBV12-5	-	CASGLFSSVTEAFF	TGTGCTAGTGGTTTGTTCTCATCGGTCACTGAAGCTTTCTTT